This T cell receptor (beta chain) was sequenced during a study of TIL therapy for anti-PD-1-resistant metastatic lung cancer (dated by TCRdb to about 2021). Regarding the study in general: Enrolled patients had a median age of around 51 years (range about 38-85) and a median tumor PD-L1 proportion score of over 5.5%. Tumor and peripheral blood T cell receptor beta sequencing was used to track clonotypes across tumor, expanded TIL product and serial blood samples. Most of the cohort had lung adenocarcinoma, four tumors were EGFR-mutant and two were ALK-rearranged, and half of the patients were current or former smokers. Across the cohort, whole-exome sequencing showed a median non-synonymous tumor mutation burden of roughly 1.5 mutations per megabase.

The time point tag for this specimen amounts to: pre-treatment sample, taken before nivolumab and TIL therapy. The baseline tumor samples were excised metastases, mostly pleural nodules or supraclavicular lymph nodes, taken from the same resection that was used to grow TIL. Before any PD-1/PD-L1 blockade was given, tumors were harvested, nivolumab was then administered, and patients who progressed went on to receive lymphodepletion, an infusion of expanded TIL, and IL-2. Between October 2017 and early 2020, a dual-center phase I trial enrolled adults who had stage 4 NSCLC. The samples were drawn from an open-label, single-arm phase I trial testing tumor-infiltrating lymphocyte therapy combined with nivolumab in advanced non-small cell lung cancer. Portions of each resected tumor were snap-frozen in liquid nitrogen and stored at -80 °C. Tumor regions of interest were selected on H&E sections by laser-capture macrodissection, were pulverized into 15 mg aliquots, and were extracted with Qiagen Allprep kits.

Trimming at the junction amounts to 1 base on V and 7 bases on J, and the germline ends lie 14 bases apart. Counted from cysteine to phenylalanine, this CDR3 has 15 amino acids. Left in the record is the CDR3 DNA by itself, 45 bases read in frame from the first base. CDR1 and CDR2, looked up from the germline V gene (reference sequence), are SSHAT and FNYEAQ. Using bias-controlled multiplex PCR with the immunoSEQ v3 hsTCRB kit, the TCR beta CDR3 regions were amplified from genomic DNA. TCR libraries were sequenced on an Illumina NextSeq 500 to around 2.1 million read pairs for survey level or about 5-6.5 million for deep level. Processing in the source paper ran as follows. Clonality was reported by immunoSEQ Analyzer software, which also assigned V, D and J genes and filtered out non-productive sequences. Repertoires were compared by productive Simpson clonality and by the Morisita overlap index of productive TRB rearrangements between infused TIL and blood. Sourced from immuneACCESS, this table was stored by TCRdb with only in-frame sequences that have V and J called. A share of the clones is absent; for the studies checked, an unresolved V gene accounts for under half, and the remainder has no known explanation. The DNA gave D and trimming, while V, J and clone size come from that table. For this sample the table gives about 26,000 clones, of which 60% to 80% were detected only once. 15% to 20% of the sample is in the top ten clones.

This clone appeared once. Its antigen has not been determined. No much larger clone exists at a distance of one base, and base qualities are not known. Points the paper makes about the study in general: The cohort was highly selected, with more treatment-naive, never-smoker and oncogene-addicted patients than typical, limiting generalizability. Clonal turnover during TIL culture was high, and many clones enriched in the product were not detected in the baseline tumor, suggesting clonal contraction rather than faithful expansion. The study protocol defined all tumor marker inferences as exploratory. Higher clonality and lower diversity were observed in expanded TIL cultures than in baseline intratumoral T cells (median clonality roughly 6.3% vs 31%, p < 0.0001).

The specimen comprised tumor tissue, sampled at baseline. The chain is assembled from TRBV7-7 and TRBJ2-1; the D gene is perhaps TRBD2, from 5 matching bases. This receptor was obtained from a woman aged 30 to 85 with non-small cell lung cancer. The CDR3 protein is CASSLGASNANEQFF. The bases read TGTGCCAGCAGCTTAGGGGCTAGCAACGCGAATGAGCAGTTCTTC. Where the CDR3 stops, the reference TRBV7-7 and TRBJ2-1 genes take over; the full variable domain is GAGVSQSPRYKVTKRGQDVTLRCDPISSHATLYWYQQALGQGPEFLTYFNYEAQPDKSGLPSDRFSAERPEGSISTLTIQRTEQRDSAMYRCASSLGASNANEQFFGPGTRLTVL.